These T cell receptor beta chains were read from a single sample in a study of T cell responses to AZD1222 COVID-19 vaccine. Repertoires were generated with immunoSEQ multiplex PCR, while TCRdb's copy carries only in-frame clones and drops some. The table has about 86,000 clones, 88% seen once. The sample was peripheral blood, taken 28 days after the second AZD1222 dose. These receptors were taken from an adult who received the AZD1222 COVID-19 vaccine. Each CDR3 is given with its conserved first and last residue. The order of the fields is J gene, V gene, clone size, D gene, CDR3 DNA, CDR3 protein. A D gene is named only where the DNA matches it firmly. Clone size, where shown, is once, few, many, or a class for clones that have expanded.

TRBJ1-5,TRBV27,once,.,TGTGCCAGCAGTCCCTCTAGCAATCAGCCCCAGCATTTT,CASSPSSNQPQHF
TRBJ2-3,TRBV28,.,.,TGTGCCAGCAGTTCGCCTGGAGGCTCAGATACGCAGTATTTT,CASSSPGGSDTQYF
TRBJ1-1,TRBV28,.,TRBD1,TGTGCCAGCAGTTCGGGACAGGGTATTTCTGAAGCTTTCTTT,CASSSGQGISEAFF
TRBJ2-3,TRBV27,.,.,TGTGCCAGCGTCGGGGACTATACGCAGTATTTT,CASVGDYTQYF
TRBJ2-2,TRBV14,.,.,TGTGCCAGCAGCCAAATCAGGGCCGGGGAGCTGTTTTTT,CASSQIRAGELFF
TRBJ2-7,TRBV3-1/TRBV3-2,.,.,TGTGCCAGCAGCCAAGCCTACGAGCAGTACTTC,CASSQAYEQYF
TRBJ2-3,TRBV5-4,.,TRBD1,TGTGCCAGCAGCTGGGGCGGACAGGGACAAGCAGATACGCAGTATTTT,CASSWGGQGQADTQYF
TRBJ2-2,TRBV10-2,many,TRBD1,TGCGCCAGCAACCCGGGACAGGGGGCGCACGGGGAGCTGTTTTTT,CASNPGQGAHGELFF
TRBJ2-5,TRBV3-1/TRBV3-2,.,.,TGTGCCAGCAGCCCCATGCAGGGGGAGACCCAGTACTTC,CASSPMQGETQYF
TRBJ2-1,TRBV19,.,TRBD2,TGTGCCAGTAGTTCTAGCGGGCCCTCGTTACACAATGAGCAGTTCTTC,CASSSSGPSLHNEQFF
TRBJ1-1,TRBV7-9,.,.,TGTGCCAGCAGCTTGACGGAGGGGTTTGAAGCTTTCTTT,CASSLTEGFEAFF
TRBJ1-6,TRBV2,.,TRBD1,TGTGCCGGGGACAGAACCAATTCACCCCTCCACTTT,CAGDRTNSPLHF
TRBJ2-7,TRBV5-5,.,TRBD2,TGTGCCAGCAGCTTGTTAACTAGCGGATTCTACGAGCAGTACTTC,CASSLLTSGFYEQYF
TRBJ2-5,TRBV25-1,.,TRBD1,TGTGCCAGCAGTGAATGGGACAGGCGGGAGACCCAGTACTTC,CASSEWDRRETQYF
TRBJ2-7,TRBV5-4,.,.,TGTGCCAGCAGGCTAGACAGGTCAACCTACGAGCAGTACTTC,CASRLDRSTYEQYF
TRBJ2-7,TRBV28,.,TRBD2,TGTGCCAGCAGCTCCACTAGCGGGAGTTACGAGCAGTACTTC,CASSSTSGSYEQYF
TRBJ2-5,TRBV3-1/TRBV3-2,.,TRBD2,TGTGCCAGCAGCAGACTAGCGGGAGGACAAGAGACCCAGTACTTC,CASSRLAGGQETQYF
TRBJ2-7,TRBV29-1,.,TRBD1,TGCAGCGTTGAACTGATAACAGGGGGTTCCTCCTACGAGCAGTACTTC,CSVELITGGSSYEQYF
TRBJ2-5,TRBV7-2,.,TRBD1,TGTGCCAGCAGCGGAGACGGGACAGGAGTTCAAGAGACCCAGTACTTC,CASSGDGTGVQETQYF
TRBJ2-1,TRBV9,.,.,TGTGCCAGCAGCGTAGGCTTCGGGGTAGCGCCCCTATACAATGAGCAGTTCTTC,CASSVGFGVAPLYNEQFF
TRBJ1-1,TRBV4-1,.,.,TGCGCCAGCAGCCAAGATCAGCCGGGGACCACTGAAGCTTTCTTT,CASSQDQPGTTEAFF
TRBJ1-3,TRBV5-1,.,.,TGCGCCAGCAGCTTGGTGTGGGGGACTGGAAACACCATATATTTT,CASSLVWGTGNTIYF
TRBJ1-1,TRBV10-1,.,.,TGCGCCAGCAGTGAGTCGGTGAACACTGAAGCTTTCTTT,CASSESVNTEAFF
TRBJ2-1,TRBV5-1,.,TRBD2,TGCGCCAGCAGCTTGGGGTCGGGACTAGCGGGAACCAATGAGCAGTTCTTC,CASSLGSGLAGTNEQFF
TRBJ1-5,TRBV5-6,.,.,TGTGCCAGCAGCTTTAGGCGATATCAGCCCCAGCATTTT,CASSFRRYQPQHF
TRBJ2-1,TRBV19,.,TRBD2,TGTGCCAGTAAGCTGAGGGCGGGAGCCTCCTACAATGAGCAGTTCTTC,CASKLRAGASYNEQFF
TRBJ2-2,TRBV19,.,.,TGTGCCAGTAGTATCGGAGGGGGAAACACCGGGGAGCTGTTTTTT,CASSIGGGNTGELFF
TRBJ1-3,TRBV3-1/TRBV3-2,.,TRBD1,TGTGCCAGCAGCCCAGAGGGACAGGTCGTAAACACCATATATTTT,CASSPEGQVVNTIYF
TRBJ2-3,TRBV25-1,.,.,TGTGCCAGCAGTGGATTAGGCACCAGCACAGATACGCAGTATTTT,CASSGLGTSTDTQYF
TRBJ2-3,TRBV13,.,TRBD1,TGTGCCAGCAGCTCCGCGACAGGGATCTACACAGATACGCAGTATTTT,CASSSATGIYTDTQYF
TRBJ2-2,TRBV13,.,TRBD1,TGTGCCAGCAACAAGGGGGCCCCGAACACCGGGGAGCTGTTTTTT,CASNKGAPNTGELFF
TRBJ1-4,TRBV5-1,.,.,TGCGCCAGCAGCCCTAATGGCAACAGGGCAACTAATGAAAAACTGTTTTTT,CASSPNGNRATNEKLFF
TRBJ1-5,TRBV2,.,.,TGTGCCAGCAGTGGGACATCGATTCCCAATCAGCCCCAGCATTTT,CASSGTSIPNQPQHF
TRBJ1-6,TRBV7-9,.,.,TGTGCCAGCAGCGCCGCCATAACTAATAATTCACCCCTCCACTTT,CASSAAITNNSPLHF
TRBJ1-2,TRBV24-1,.,TRBD1,TGTGCCACCAGCCCGGGACAGGTCTATGGCTACACCTTC,CATSPGQVYGYTF
TRBJ2-1,TRBV6-2/TRBV6-3,.,TRBD1,TGTGCCAGCAGCCGAGACAGGGGAGGCTACAATGAGCAGTTCTTC,CASSRDRGGYNEQFF
TRBJ2-7,TRBV4-1,.,.,TGCGCCAGCAGCCAAGGGTCCCCAGGGAAGTCGTACGAGCAGTACTTC,CASSQGSPGKSYEQYF
TRBJ1-1,TRBV6-6,.,.,TGTGCCAGCAGCCGTAACACAGTGAACACTGAAGCTTTCTTT,CASSRNTVNTEAFF
TRBJ1-2,TRBV25-1,.,.,TGTGCCAGCAGTGAATACGAGGGGAATCTGGATGGCTACACCTTC,CASSEYEGNLDGYTF
TRBJ1-2,TRBV6-6,.,TRBD1,TGTGCCACCACTCCGGGACAGGCCTATGGCTACACCTTC,CATTPGQAYGYTF
TRBJ1-1,TRBV11-3,.,.,TGTGCCAGCAGCTTGGGGGGAAGAAGGAACACTGAAGCTTTCTTT,CASSLGGRRNTEAFF
TRBJ2-3,TRBV23-1,.,.,TGCGCCAGCAGTCAATCATTACCCCCTAGAAAAGCAGATACGCAGTATTTT,CASSQSLPPRKADTQYF
TRBJ1-2,TRBV27,.,.,TGTGCCAGCAGTTCCCCAGAACGATCGGACATCGATGGCTACACCTTC,CASSSPERSDIDGYTF
TRBJ1-6,TRBV11-3,few,TRBD1,TGTGCCAGCAGCCTGGACAGGGGCTCACCCCTCCACTTT,CASSLDRGSPLHF
TRBJ1-1,TRBV27,.,.,TGTGCCAGCAGTCTCGACAGGTTCATGAACACTGAAGCTTTCTTT,CASSLDRFMNTEAFF
TRBJ1-5,TRBV10-2,.,.,TGCGCCAGCAGTGTTCGGCAGGGCCTCTCTCAGCCCCAGCATTTT,CASSVRQGLSQPQHF
TRBJ2-7,TRBV5-1,.,TRBD1,TGCGCCAGCAGCACCGACAGGGGGATAAGTTCCGAGCAGTACTTC,CASSTDRGISSEQYF
TRBJ1-2,TRBV9,.,.,TGTGCCAGCAGCGTTGGGGGAAGCGATGGCTACACCTTC,CASSVGGSDGYTF
TRBJ1-1,TRBV11-2,.,.,TGTGCCAGCAGCTCCTCGTCGGGAGGGCTCACTGAAGCTTTCTTT,CASSSSSGGLTEAFF
TRBJ1-1,TRBV18,.,.,TGTGCCAGCTCACCCAGGGAGGGTGAAGCTTTCTTT,CASSPREGEAFF
TRBJ1-5,TRBV6-1,few,.,TGTGCCAGCAGTGAAAGGAAAAGGGAAATAGGTCAGCCCCAGCATTTT,CASSERKREIGQPQHF